A selection of T cell receptor beta chains follows, all from one sample in a study of T cells after yellow fever vaccination. TCRdb ran MiXCR on the 5' RACE reads and lists one entry per CDR3 protein. Of about 220,000 distinct CDR3 sequences detected, roughly 3% appear once; the ten largest clones hold around 3%. Here the sequenced sample was CD4+ T cells sorted from PBMCs, taken 10 days after the yellow fever booster vaccination. The receptors shown here come from a man between 18 and 29 years old who received the YFV17D yellow fever vaccine. Each CDR3 is given without its conserved first and last residue. Fields, in order: clone size, J gene, V gene, CDR3 protein. Size tells how often a clone was seen (once, few, many) or the class of an expanded clone, and some rows leave it out.

abundance: -
j_gene: TRBJ1-1
v_gene: TRBV29-1
CDR3aa: SVEKGPLFNTEAF

abundance: many
j_gene: TRBJ2-2
v_gene: TRBV7-2
CDR3aa: ASSLLAGAGELF

abundance: many
j_gene: TRBJ1-5
v_gene: TRBV7-9
CDR3aa: ATQRIDQPQH

abundance: -
j_gene: TRBJ1-1
v_gene: TRBV20-1
CDR3aa: SASLRNTEAF

abundance: -
j_gene: TRBJ2-3
v_gene: TRBV6-5
CDR3aa: ASSYSGLLGATQY

abundance: many
j_gene: TRBJ1-4
v_gene: TRBV12-3/TRBV12-4
CDR3aa: ASSGTGHEKLF

abundance: many
j_gene: TRBJ1-1
v_gene: TRBV18
CDR3aa: ASSATGTANTEAF

abundance: -
j_gene: TRBJ1-2
v_gene: TRBV21-1
CDR3aa: ASSKNGLSNYGYT

abundance: few
j_gene: TRBJ1-2
v_gene: TRBV18
CDR3aa: ASSPVDAPGGNYGYT

abundance: many
j_gene: TRBJ2-5
v_gene: TRBV7-2
CDR3aa: ASSRLWAQETQY

abundance: -
j_gene: TRBJ2-1
v_gene: TRBV5-1
CDR3aa: ASSLVAENNEQF

abundance: -
j_gene: TRBJ1-3
v_gene: TRBV11-2
CDR3aa: ASTQGRSGNTIY

abundance: -
j_gene: TRBJ2-1
v_gene: TRBV12-3/TRBV12-4
CDR3aa: ASRQGQGNEQF

abundance: few
j_gene: TRBJ2-4
v_gene: TRBV18
CDR3aa: ASSPLGGGVSKNIQY

abundance: -
j_gene: TRBJ2-1
v_gene: TRBV7-6
CDR3aa: ASSLWEEQF

abundance: few
j_gene: TRBJ1-1
v_gene: TRBV28
CDR3aa: ASSASRGAMNTEAF

abundance: many
j_gene: TRBJ2-3
v_gene: TRBV19
CDR3aa: ASSIQGLEDTQY

abundance: many
j_gene: TRBJ1-2
v_gene: TRBV5-1
CDR3aa: ASSLTEGYGYT

abundance: many
j_gene: TRBJ1-1
v_gene: TRBV18
CDR3aa: ASSPNSWTGLNTEAF

abundance: many
j_gene: TRBJ2-1
v_gene: TRBV4-2
CDR3aa: ASSTDLADYNEQF

abundance: many
j_gene: TRBJ1-4
v_gene: TRBV7-9
CDR3aa: ASSLMGEKLF

abundance: -
j_gene: TRBJ2-1
v_gene: TRBV5-1
CDR3aa: ASSLGRAQDNEQF

abundance: many
j_gene: TRBJ2-2
v_gene: TRBV4-1
CDR3aa: ASSQGGLAGGLTGELF

abundance: many
j_gene: TRBJ2-5
v_gene: TRBV12-3/TRBV12-4
CDR3aa: ASSSGRETQY

abundance: many
j_gene: TRBJ2-7
v_gene: TRBV11-3
CDR3aa: ASSDGDGYEQY

abundance: few
j_gene: TRBJ2-7
v_gene: TRBV6-5
CDR3aa: ATSRTGGYEQY

abundance: many
j_gene: TRBJ2-1
v_gene: TRBV5-1
CDR3aa: ASSLGGYEQF

abundance: few
j_gene: TRBJ1-4
v_gene: TRBV29-1
CDR3aa: SVEDSGGDEKLF

abundance: -
j_gene: TRBJ2-1
v_gene: TRBV21-1
CDR3aa: ASNSVGGVSNEQF

abundance: few
j_gene: TRBJ1-1
v_gene: TRBV12-3/TRBV12-4
CDR3aa: ATHRQGLNTEAF

abundance: many
j_gene: TRBJ1-2
v_gene: TRBV7-9
CDR3aa: ASSIDQGDYGYT

abundance: many
j_gene: TRBJ2-5
v_gene: TRBV7-2
CDR3aa: ASSLGVGGTWETQY

abundance: few
j_gene: TRBJ2-1
v_gene: TRBV5-1
CDR3aa: ASTTGTGVYGEQF

abundance: few
j_gene: TRBJ1-5
v_gene: TRBV5-6
CDR3aa: ASSSSIGWGKH

abundance: few
j_gene: TRBJ1-1
v_gene: TRBV7-2
CDR3aa: ASSPGGAGMNTEAF

abundance: many
j_gene: TRBJ2-1
v_gene: TRBV6-2/TRBV6-3
CDR3aa: ASSPALREQF

abundance: many
j_gene: TRBJ1-1
v_gene: TRBV7-2
CDR3aa: ASSPGPNTEAF